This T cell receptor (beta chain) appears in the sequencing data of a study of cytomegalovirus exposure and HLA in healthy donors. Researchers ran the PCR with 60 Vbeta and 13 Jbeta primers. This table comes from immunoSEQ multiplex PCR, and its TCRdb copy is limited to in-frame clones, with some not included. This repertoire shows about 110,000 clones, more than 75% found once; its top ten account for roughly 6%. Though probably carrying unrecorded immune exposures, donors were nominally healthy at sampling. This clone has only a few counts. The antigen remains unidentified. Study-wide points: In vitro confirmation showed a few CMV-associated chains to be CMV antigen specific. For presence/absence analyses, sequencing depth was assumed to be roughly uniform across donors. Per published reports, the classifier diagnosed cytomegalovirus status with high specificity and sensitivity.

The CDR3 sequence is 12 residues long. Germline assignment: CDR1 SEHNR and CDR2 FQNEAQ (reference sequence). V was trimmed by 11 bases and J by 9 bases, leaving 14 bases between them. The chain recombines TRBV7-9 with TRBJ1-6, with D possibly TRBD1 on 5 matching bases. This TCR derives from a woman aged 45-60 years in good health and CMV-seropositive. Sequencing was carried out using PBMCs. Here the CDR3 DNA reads TGTGCCTGCTTCTCGGGGGGTTCACCCCTCCACTTT. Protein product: CACFSGGSPLHF.